The clone carrying this T cell receptor (beta chain) occurred once. The data were obtained in a study of blood T cell repertoires in COVID-19. Across the whole study: From the United States, Italy and Spain came samples of acute and convalescent COVID-19.

Some clones are missing from TCRdb's copy, which holds only in-frame ones; the method was immunoSEQ multiplex PCR. The sample carries 250,000 to 300,000 clones, roughly 89% recorded once. Seattle participants joined during active infection and were tracked over time. The CDR3 is 14 amino acids. Trimming left V 0 bases short and J 8 bases short, with 11 bases between. Germline V gives CDR1 SGHDT, CDR2 YYEEEE. This sequence joins TRBV5-6 and TRBJ1-4; D is ambiguous. The sequenced sample was peripheral blood. This clonotype was sampled from a woman in her sixties with COVID-19, enrolled during active disease. The CDR3 protein is CASSLGGVSEKLFF. CDR3 DNA sequence: TGTGCCAGCAGCTTGGGCGGGGTGAGCGAAAAACTGTTTTTT.